This paragraph reports one TCR beta chain. Its antigen is unknown. V was trimmed by 2 bases and J by 6 bases, leaving 7 bases between them. Germline-derived CDR1 and CDR2 are SGHDN and FVKESK. The CDR3 length is 13 residues. This sample was taken from a study of T cells in Graves' hyperthyroidism and ophthalmopathy. Amplified TCR beta CDR3 regions derived from RNA transcripts. TCR CDR3 underwent first-round RT-PCR with the HTBI primer set. TCRdb re-called the multiplex PCR reads with MiXCR, one entry per CDR3 protein. The sample holds about 400,000 distinct CDR3 sequences, approximately 14% seen once. Points from the study as a whole: Blood also carried most thyroid clonotypes expanded above 0.001.

The chain joins TRBV14 to TRBJ2-2; maybe TRBD2 (5 bases). The receptor was isolated from a woman under 30 with Graves' hyperthyroidism that later progressed to Graves' ophthalmopathy. The sequencing sample was made of blood. This CDR3 is CASSQLRAGELFF. CDR3 sequence (DNA): TGTGCCAGCAGCCAATTGCGGGCCGGGGAGCTGTTTTTT.